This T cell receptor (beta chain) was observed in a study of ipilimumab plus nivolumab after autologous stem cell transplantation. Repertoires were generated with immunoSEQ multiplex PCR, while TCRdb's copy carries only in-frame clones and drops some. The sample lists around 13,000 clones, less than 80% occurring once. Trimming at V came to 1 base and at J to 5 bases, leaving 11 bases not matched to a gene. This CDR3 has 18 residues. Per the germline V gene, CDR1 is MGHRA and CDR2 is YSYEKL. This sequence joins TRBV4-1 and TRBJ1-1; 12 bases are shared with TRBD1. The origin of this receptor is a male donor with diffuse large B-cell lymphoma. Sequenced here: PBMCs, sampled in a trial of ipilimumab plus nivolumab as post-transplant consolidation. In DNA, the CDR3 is TGCGCCAGCAGCCAAGCGATGGGGACAGGGGGCCGGAGGACTGAAGCTTTCTTT. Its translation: CASSQAMGTGGRRTEAFF.